These 7 T cell receptor beta chains were all obtained from the same sample, sequenced in a study of blood T cell repertoires in COVID-19. Data came from immunoSEQ multiplex PCR; TCRdb stores just in-frame clones and leaves some out. Found here are around 170,000 clones, around 80% of them singletons; the top ten hold over 13%. The specimen sequenced was peripheral blood. The receptors here all came from a man in his thirties or forties with active or convalescent COVID-19.

The chain's CDR3 is CASRDRGSTNEKLFF. CDR3 nucleotides: TGTGCCAGCCGGGACAGGGGATCCACTAATGAAAAACTGTTTTTT. The V gene is TRBV10-3, the J gene TRBJ1-4; 10 nucleotides align to TRBD1. The CDR3 consists of 15 residues. The trim removed 10 bases at V and 2 bases at J, leaving 7 bases unmatched. Germline lookup yields CDR1 ENHRY and CDR2 SYGVKD.

The V gene is TRBV5-4, the J gene TRBJ1-1, with a weak D call TRBD1 (6 bases). Germline CDR1 is SGHNT and CDR2 is YYREEE (reference sequence). Trimming removed 3 bases from V and 3 bases from J, with 9 bases in between. The length of the CDR3 is 13 residues. CDR3 in DNA: TGTGCCAGCAGCTGGGGGCGGGACACTGAAGCTTTCTTT. Protein: CASSWGRDTEAFF.

This chain links TRBV28 with TRBJ1-4; 7 nucleotides line up with TRBD1. V was pared by 6 bases and J by 6 bases, with 7 bases of the junction left unmatched. The germline gives CDR1 MDHEN, CDR2 SYDVKM. The CDR3 has 14 amino acids. The CDR3 loop is CASRDRNGDEKLFF. In nucleotides, the CDR3 is TGTGCCAGCAGGGACAGGAACGGCGATGAAAAACTGTTTTTT.

The chain uses TRBV24-1 and TRBJ2-2; 9 bases line up with TRBD1. The germline V gene has CDR1 KGHDR and CDR2 SFDVKD. The CDR3 consists of 13 residues. J gave up 7 bases and V 9 bases, and 5 bases lay outside the gene matches. This CDR3 is CATRDREGGELFF. For the CDR3, the DNA is TGTGCCACCCGGGACAGGGAGGGCGGGGAGCTGTTTTTT.

The chain uses TRBV30 and TRBJ1-2; 8 nucleotides line up with TRBD1. From germline, CDR1 is GTSNPN and CDR2 SVGIG (reference sequence). The CDR3 totals 11 residues. Unmatched junction bases numbered 4, after V lost 5 bases and J lost 8 bases. In nucleotides, the CDR3 is TGTGCCTGGGTGACAGGGGACGGCTACACCTTC. Its translation: CAWVTGDGYTF.

The chain joins TRBV5-4 to TRBJ2-1; 11 bases are a match to TRBD2. V dropped 0 bases and J dropped 4; count of bases not matched to a gene: 6. CDR3 length: 17 amino acids. From germline, CDR1 is SGHNT and CDR2 YYREEE (reference sequence). CDR3 protein: CASSLGGTSGLYNEQFF. The CDR3 coding sequence is TGTGCCAGCAGCTTGGGAGGGACTAGCGGACTATACAATGAGCAGTTCTTC.

This sequence joins TRBV3-1 (or the pseudogene TRBV3-2) and TRBJ2-6; 7 bases align to TRBD2. This CDR3 is 20 amino acids long. V shed 3 bases, J shed 0 bases, and the junction held 14 bases outside the gene matches. Germline V CDR1 and CDR2: LGHDT, YNNKEL (reference sequence). The CDR3 DNA follows: TGTGCCAGCAGCCAGGACCTTGCGGGAGCGCTGTACTCTGGGGCCAACGTCCTGACTTTC. As protein: CASSQDLAGALYSGANVLTF.